The 16 T cell receptor beta chains below all came from one sample that was sequenced in a study of T cell repertoires in cytomegalovirus infection. Their recognized antigens are unknown. Using its own MiXCR run on the reads, TCRdb lists one record per CDR3 protein. The table has around 81,000 distinct CDR3 sequences, around 37% seen once. Specimen: CD8+ T cells from cultured PBMCs, collected from culture after CMV antigen stimulation. These receptors all come from a human donor in good health (CMV status not recorded). Some clones in this sample may be carry-over from other donors' samples.

This rearrangement joins TRBV4-1 to TRBJ2-2; the D gene could be TRBD1 or TRBD2 (6 bases each). Germline V gene data show CDR1 as MGHRA and CDR2 as YSYEKL. This CDR3 has 14 residues. V was pared by 3 bases and J by 7 bases, with 12 bases between. For the CDR3, the DNA is TGCGCCAGCAGCCAGTACAGGGAGGACGGGGAGCTGTTTTTT. It translates to CASSQYREDGELFF.

The table lists this clonotype with a few counts. The chain links TRBV6-5 to TRBJ2-1; 9 nucleotides line up with TRBD2. The germline V gene encodes CDR1 MNHEY and CDR2 SVGAGI. With V trimmed by 0 bases and J by 7 bases, 7 bases remained unmatched. This CDR3 region has 16 residues. The CDR3 DNA sequence: TGTGCCAGCAGTTACTCCCTGAGCGGGGGGTGGAATGAGCAGTTCTTC. Amino acids: CASSYSLSGGWNEQFF.

The chain combines TRBV12-3 or TRBV12-4 with TRBJ2-3, with 14 bases that match TRBD2. CDR3 length: 17 amino acids. Trimming removed 3 bases from V and 1 base from J; junction bases left unmatched: 3. The CDR3 spells CASSFAGLAGGTDTQYF. Written as DNA, the CDR3 is TGTGCCAGCAGTTTTGCGGGACTAGCGGGGGGCACAGATACGCAGTATTTT.

This clonotype showed up just a few times. This chain uses TRBV2 with TRBJ1-1; possible D gene TRBD1, 5 bases. Germline V gene data show CDR1 as SNHLY and CDR2 as FYNNEI. This CDR3 contains 14 residues. The V end was cut by 2 bases, the J end by 1 base, with 8 bases between. The CDR3 is CASSEMGGNTEAFF. DNA of the CDR3: TGTGCCAGCAGTGAAATGGGGGGGAACACTGAAGCTTTCTTT.

V gene TRBV11-1 combines with J gene TRBJ1-6; D unresolved. CDR3 length: 16 amino acids. The V end lost 5 bases, the J end lost 0 bases, and 11 bases lay between the germline ends. Germline V gene sequence: CDR1 SGHAT, CDR2 FQDESV (reference sequence). In nucleotides, the CDR3 is TGTGCCAGCAGCGTAAGGGAGAGCTCCTATAATTCACCCCTCCACTTT. This gives the protein CASSVRESSYNSPLHF.

The V call is TRBV4-1, the J call TRBJ1-1; no definite D call. Germline CDR1 MGHRA, CDR2 YSYEKL. The CDR3 has 12 amino acids. V lost 7 bases and J 4 bases, leaving 10 bases between the germline ends. CDR3 nucleotides: TGCGCCAGCAACCACGGGAGCACTGAAGCTTTCTTT. This translates into CASNHGSTEAFF.

The gene calls are TRBV19 and TRBJ2-1; D possibly corresponds to TRBD1 (5 bases). This CDR3 comprises 19 residues. Trimming cost V 2 bases and J 0 bases, with 20 bases left between them. CDR1 LNHDA and CDR2 SQIVND come from the germline V gene (reference sequence). CDR3 DNA sequence: TGTGCCAGTAGTATACATCAAACCCCGACAGTTCTCTCCTACAATGAGCAGTTCTTC. Its protein is CASSIHQTPTVLSYNEQFF.

This chain joins TRBV6-1 and TRBJ2-7; a weak D match, TRBD1 (7 bases). Trimming cost V 7 bases and J 0 bases, with 16 bases left between them. In germline, CDR1 is MNHNS, CDR2 SASEGT. This CDR3 region has 15 residues. The CDR3 DNA follows: TGTGCCAGCACCCCTCGCGGGGACAGCTCCTACGAGCAGTACTTC. Translating gives CASTPRGDSSYEQYF.

This chain uses TRBV7-2 with TRBJ2-7, with TRBD2 matching 13 bases. V shed 5 bases and J 2 bases; nucleotides not matched to a gene: 3. From germline, CDR1 is SGHTA and CDR2 FQGNSA. The CDR3 runs 15 residues. Here the CDR3 reads CASSTTSGGAYEQYF. CDR3 DNA: TGTGCCAGCAGCACCACTAGCGGGGGGGCCTACGAGCAGTACTTC.

This clonotype occurred many times. The V gene is TRBV7-8, the J gene TRBJ1-1; D possibly corresponds to TRBD1 (5 bases). V lost 7 bases and J lost 3, with 12 bases in between. Per the germline V gene, CDR1 is SGHVS and CDR2 is FQNEAQ. This CDR3 is 13 amino acids long. The CDR3 here is CASIPGGDTEAFF. CDR3 DNA: TGTGCCAGCATTCCTGGGGGGGACACTGAAGCTTTCTTT.

The chain has TRBV7-4 and TRBJ1-4; TRBD1 is a possible D gene (6 bases). CDR1 is SGHVT, CDR2 SQSDAQ, per germline. The CDR3 loop spans 16 amino acids. V dropped 0 bases and J dropped 3 bases, with 11 bases sitting between them. The CDR3 spells CASSLAGGAANEKLFF. The CDR3 bases are TGTGCCAGCAGCTTAGCGGGGGGGGCTGCTAATGAAAAACTGTTTTTT.

This clonotype was counted a few times. This chain links TRBV11-2 with TRBJ2-1; 11 bases agree with TRBD1. Losses at the gene ends were 0 bases for V and 9 bases for J; bases not matched to a gene: 10. Per germline, CDR1 SGHAT and CDR2 FQNNGV. The CDR3 length is 17 residues. Here the CDR3 DNA reads TGTGCCAGCAGCTTAGATCGGGGGACAGGGGGACGGGGTGAGCAGTTCTTC. It yields the protein CASSLDRGTGGRGEQFF.

This clonotype was seen a handful of times. V gene TRBV7-9 combines with J gene TRBJ2-3; D may be TRBD1 or TRBD2 (5 bases each). This CDR3 has 15 amino acids. Trimming took off 5 bases at V and 2 bases at J, with 14 bases between the two ends. Germline CDR1 SEHNR, CDR2 FQNEAQ (reference sequence). The CDR3 loop is CASSHRDRVTDTQYF. The CDR3 DNA reads TGTGCCAGCAGCCACCGGGACCGTGTCACAGATACGCAGTATTTT.

This clonotype has a count of ten or more. This sequence joins TRBV28 and TRBJ2-7; TRBD1 or TRBD2 may be the D gene (5 bases each). The CDR3 totals 15 residues. Trimming removed 5 bases from V and 6 bases from J, with 20 bases in between. Germline assignment: CDR1 MDHEN and CDR2 SYDVKM. CDR3 sequence: CASSAAGTSFGEQYF. The CDR3 DNA reads as TGTGCCAGCAGTGCCGCCGGGACGTCGTTTGGCGAGCAGTACTTC.

The J gene is TRBJ2-2, the V gene TRBV6-1; D perhaps matches TRBD1 (5 bases). V was shortened by 10 bases and J by 2 bases, with 20 bases between the two germline ends. CDR1 and CDR2 (germline): MNHNS, SASEGT. The CDR3 runs to 16 residues. The CDR3 is CAIRFGQKTNTGELFF. CDR3 sequence (DNA): TGTGCCATTCGATTCGGACAAAAAACTAACACCGGGGAGCTGTTTTTT.

The V call is TRBV7-2, the J call TRBJ1-6, with 8 bases identical to TRBD1. V dropped 4 bases and J dropped 9; count of bases not matched to a gene: 11. Germline-derived CDR1 and CDR2 are SGHTA and FQGNSA. The CDR3 totals 16 residues. The DNA of the CDR3 is TGTGCCAGCAGCTATCAACAGGGGGTAGAGGGTTCACCCCTCCACTTT. Residues: CASSYQQGVEGSPLHF. The whole variable domain, remainder taken from reference TRBV7-2 and TRBJ1-6, is GAGVSQSPSNKVTEKGKDVELRCDPISGHTALYWYRQSLGQGLEFLIYFQGNSAPDKSGLPSDRFSAERTGGSVSTLTIQRTQQEDSAVYLCASSYQQGVEGSPLHFGNGTRLTVT.